This T cell receptor beta chain was sequenced for a study of shared clonotypes between healthy human individuals. Study outcomes and limitations: Blood alone was sampled, and tissue repertoires likely differ. For naive CD4 cells, around 5% of clonotypes were shared across a few donors.

In the source study's methods: ImmunoSEQ sequences covered only the junction and lacked quality scores; filtering therefore differed. Repertoires were generated with immunoSEQ multiplex PCR, while TCRdb's copy carries only in-frame clones and drops some. D and trimming were read from the DNA, whereas the V and J calls and clone size are those reported in that table. The sample consists of about 100,000 clones, 55% to 70% of them appearing once. A word on this clone: What it binds is unknown.

Every contributor of samples was a Caucasian grown-up residing in Nashville, Tennessee. Sequenced: memory CD8+ T cells sorted from blood. As for subset: CD45RO+ cells pooled with CCR7-negative TemRA cells. The receptor comes from a woman in her twenties or thirties in good health.

The CDR3 DNA follows: TGTGCCAGCAGTGAAGCGGAGGGGGAGCGCACCATATATTTT. Amino acids: CASSEAEGERTIYF. The chain is built from TRBV25-1 and TRBJ1-3; possibly TRBD1 for D (6 bases). Trimming pared 2 bases from V and 9 bases from J, leaving 14 bases between. This CDR3 comprises 14 residues. Looked up from germline, CDR1 is MGHDK and CDR2 is SYGVNS. Full variable domain (missing parts from reference TRBV25-1 and TRBJ1-3): EADIYQTPRYLVIGTGKKITLECSQTMGHDKMYWYQQDPGMELHLIHYSYGVNSTEKGDLSSESTVSRIRTEHFPLTLESARPSHTSQYLCASSEAEGERTIYFGEGSWLTVV.